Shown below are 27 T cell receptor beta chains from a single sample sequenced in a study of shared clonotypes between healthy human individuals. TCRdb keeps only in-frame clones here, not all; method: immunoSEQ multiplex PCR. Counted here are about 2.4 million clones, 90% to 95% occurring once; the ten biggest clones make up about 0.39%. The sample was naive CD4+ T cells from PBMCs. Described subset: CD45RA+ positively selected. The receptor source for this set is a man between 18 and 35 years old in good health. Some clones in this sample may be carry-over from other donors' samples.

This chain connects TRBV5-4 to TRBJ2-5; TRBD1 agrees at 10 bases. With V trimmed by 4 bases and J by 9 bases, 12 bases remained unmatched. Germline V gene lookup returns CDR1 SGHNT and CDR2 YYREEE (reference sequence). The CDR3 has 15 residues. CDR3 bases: TGTGCCAGCAGCCCACTCCGGGACAGGGGAGGTCCCCAGTACTTC. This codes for CASSPLRDRGGPQYF.

This CDR3 reads CASQEGREGEQYF. CDR3 DNA sequence: TGTGCCAGCCAGGAGGGGCGGGAGGGGGAGCAGTACTTC. V usage is TRBV6-1 and J usage is TRBJ2-7; 9 bases line up with TRBD2. V trimming: 8 bases; J trimming: 7 bases; junction bases outside the gene matches: 9. The CDR3 contains 13 residues. Germline lookup yields CDR1 MNHNS and CDR2 SASEGT.

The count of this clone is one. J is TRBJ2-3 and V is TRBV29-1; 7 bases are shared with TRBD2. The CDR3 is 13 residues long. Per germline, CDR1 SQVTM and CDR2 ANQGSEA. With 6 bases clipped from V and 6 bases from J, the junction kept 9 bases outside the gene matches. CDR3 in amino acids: CSVPGQGGDTQYF. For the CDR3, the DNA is TGCAGCGTCCCTGGGCAGGGAGGGGATACGCAGTATTTT.

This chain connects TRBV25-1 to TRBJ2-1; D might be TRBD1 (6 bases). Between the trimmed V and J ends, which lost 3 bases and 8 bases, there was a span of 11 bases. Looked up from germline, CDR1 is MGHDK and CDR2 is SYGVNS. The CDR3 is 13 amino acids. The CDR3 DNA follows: TGTGCCAGCAGTGAGGGACAACTCGATGAGCAGTTCTTC. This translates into CASSEGQLDEQFF. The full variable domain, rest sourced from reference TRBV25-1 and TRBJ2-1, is EADIYQTPRYLVIGTGKKITLECSQTMGHDKMYWYQQDPGMELHLIHYSYGVNSTEKGDLSSESTVSRIRTEHFPLTLESARPSHTSQYLCASSEGQLDEQFFGPGTRLTVL.

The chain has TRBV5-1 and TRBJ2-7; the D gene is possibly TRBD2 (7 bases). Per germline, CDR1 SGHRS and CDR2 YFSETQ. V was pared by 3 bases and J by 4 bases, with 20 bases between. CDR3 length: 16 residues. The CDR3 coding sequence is TGCGCCAGCAGCTCTGGGGGGGCCGCGTTAACTTACGAGCAGTACTTC. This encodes CASSSGGAALTYEQYF.

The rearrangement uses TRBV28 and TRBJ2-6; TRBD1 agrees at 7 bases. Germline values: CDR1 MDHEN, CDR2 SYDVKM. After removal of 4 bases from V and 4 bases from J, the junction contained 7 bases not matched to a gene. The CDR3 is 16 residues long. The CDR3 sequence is CASSSPDRAGANVLTF. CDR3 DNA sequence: TGTGCCAGCAGTTCACCAGACAGGGCGGGGGCCAACGTCCTGACTTTC.

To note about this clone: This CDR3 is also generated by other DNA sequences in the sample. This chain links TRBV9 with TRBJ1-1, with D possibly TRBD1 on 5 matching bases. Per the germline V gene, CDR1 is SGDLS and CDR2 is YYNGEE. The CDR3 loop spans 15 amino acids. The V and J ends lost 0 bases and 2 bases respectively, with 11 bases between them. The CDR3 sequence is CASSVGTGLNTEAFF. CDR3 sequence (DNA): TGTGCCAGCAGCGTAGGCACAGGCTTAAACACTGAAGCTTTCTTT.

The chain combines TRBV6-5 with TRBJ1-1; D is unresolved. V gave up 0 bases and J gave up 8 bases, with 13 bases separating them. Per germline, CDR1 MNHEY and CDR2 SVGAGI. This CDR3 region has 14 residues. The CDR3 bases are TGTGCCAGCAGTTACTCTTTAATCGGCTTAGAAGCTTTCTTT. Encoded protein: CASSYSLIGLEAFF.

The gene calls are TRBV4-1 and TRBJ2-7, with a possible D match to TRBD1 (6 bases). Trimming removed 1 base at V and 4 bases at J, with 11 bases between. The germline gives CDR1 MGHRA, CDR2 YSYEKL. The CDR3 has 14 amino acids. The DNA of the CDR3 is TGCGCCAGCAGCCAAGCGTACAGGGATTACGAGCAGTACTTC. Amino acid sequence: CASSQAYRDYEQYF.

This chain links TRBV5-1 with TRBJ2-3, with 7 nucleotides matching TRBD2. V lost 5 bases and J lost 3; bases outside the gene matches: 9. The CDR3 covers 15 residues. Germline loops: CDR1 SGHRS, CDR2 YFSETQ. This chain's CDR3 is CASSSGRLGTDTQYF. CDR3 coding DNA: TGCGCCAGCAGTTCCGGGAGGCTTGGGACAGATACGCAGTATTTT.

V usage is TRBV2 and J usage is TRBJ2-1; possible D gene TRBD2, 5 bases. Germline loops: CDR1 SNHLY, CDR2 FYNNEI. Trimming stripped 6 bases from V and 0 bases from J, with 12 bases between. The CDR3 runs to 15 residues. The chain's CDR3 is CASRESTSSYNEQFF. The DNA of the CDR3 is TGTGCCAGCAGGGAGTCCACTAGCTCCTACAATGAGCAGTTCTTC.

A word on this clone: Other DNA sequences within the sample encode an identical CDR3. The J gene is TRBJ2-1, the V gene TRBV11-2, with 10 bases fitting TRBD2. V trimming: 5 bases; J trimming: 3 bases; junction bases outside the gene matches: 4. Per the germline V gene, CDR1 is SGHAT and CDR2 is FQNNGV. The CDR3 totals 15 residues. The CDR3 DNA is TGTGCCAGCAGCCTTACTAGCGGGAACTACAATGAGCAGTTCTTC. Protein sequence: CASSLTSGNYNEQFF.

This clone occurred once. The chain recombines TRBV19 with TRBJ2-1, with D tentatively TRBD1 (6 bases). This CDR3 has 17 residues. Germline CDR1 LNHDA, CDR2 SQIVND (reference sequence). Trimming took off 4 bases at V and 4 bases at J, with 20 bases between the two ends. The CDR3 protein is CASSTRQVTSLYNEQFF. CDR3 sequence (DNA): TGTGCCAGTAGTACCCGACAGGTTACATCGTTATACAATGAGCAGTTCTTC.

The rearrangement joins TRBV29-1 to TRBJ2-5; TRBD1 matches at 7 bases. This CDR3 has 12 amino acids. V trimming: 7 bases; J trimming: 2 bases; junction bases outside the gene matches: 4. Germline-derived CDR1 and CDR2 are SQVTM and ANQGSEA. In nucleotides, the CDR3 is TGCAGCGAGGGGACAGCGCAAGAGACCCAGTACTTC. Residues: CSEGTAQETQYF.

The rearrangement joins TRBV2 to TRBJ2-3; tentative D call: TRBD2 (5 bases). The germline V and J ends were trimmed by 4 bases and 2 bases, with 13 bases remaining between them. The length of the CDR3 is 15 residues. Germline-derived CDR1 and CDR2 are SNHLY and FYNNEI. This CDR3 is CASSADRGITDTQYF. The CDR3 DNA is TGTGCCAGCAGTGCGGATCGAGGGATCACAGATACGCAGTATTTT.

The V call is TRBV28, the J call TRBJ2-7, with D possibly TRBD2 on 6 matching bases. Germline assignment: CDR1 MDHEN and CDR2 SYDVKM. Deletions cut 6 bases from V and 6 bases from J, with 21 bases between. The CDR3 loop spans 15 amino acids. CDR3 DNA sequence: TGTGCCAGCAGCCCTTCTACGTTTTCGGGAGCCGAGCAGTACTTC. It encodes CASSPSTFSGAEQYF.

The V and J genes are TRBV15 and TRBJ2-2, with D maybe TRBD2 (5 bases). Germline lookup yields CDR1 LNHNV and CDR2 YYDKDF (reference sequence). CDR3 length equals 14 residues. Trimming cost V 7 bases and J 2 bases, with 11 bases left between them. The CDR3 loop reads CATNGVGNTGELFF. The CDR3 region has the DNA TGTGCCACCAACGGGGTCGGTAACACCGGGGAGCTGTTTTTT.

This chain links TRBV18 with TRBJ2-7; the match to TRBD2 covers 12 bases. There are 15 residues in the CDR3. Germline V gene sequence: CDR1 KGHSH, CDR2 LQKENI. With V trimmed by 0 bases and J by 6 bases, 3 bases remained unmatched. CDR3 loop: CASSPPTSGSSEQYF. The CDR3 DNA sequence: TGTGCCAGCTCACCACCGACTAGCGGGAGCTCCGAGCAGTACTTC.

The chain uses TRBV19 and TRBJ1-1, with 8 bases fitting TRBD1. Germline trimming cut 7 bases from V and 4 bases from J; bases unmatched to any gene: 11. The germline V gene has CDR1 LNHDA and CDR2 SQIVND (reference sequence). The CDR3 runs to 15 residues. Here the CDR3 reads CASNGQGNFPTEAFF. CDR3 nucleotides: TGTGCCAGTAACGGACAGGGAAATTTTCCCACTGAAGCTTTCTTT.

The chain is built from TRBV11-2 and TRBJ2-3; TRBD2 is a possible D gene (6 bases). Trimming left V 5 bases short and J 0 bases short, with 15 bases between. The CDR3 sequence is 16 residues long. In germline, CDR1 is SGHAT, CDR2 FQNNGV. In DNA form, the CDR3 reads TGTGCCAGCAGCGGTGGCGGACGGGAGAGCACAGATACGCAGTATTTT. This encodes CASSGGGRESTDTQYF.

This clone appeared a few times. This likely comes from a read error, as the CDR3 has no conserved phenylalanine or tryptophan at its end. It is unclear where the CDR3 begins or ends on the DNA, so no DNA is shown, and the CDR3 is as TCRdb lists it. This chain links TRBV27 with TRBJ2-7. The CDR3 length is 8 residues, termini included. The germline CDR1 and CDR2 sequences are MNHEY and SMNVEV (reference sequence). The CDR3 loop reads CASSWDEI.

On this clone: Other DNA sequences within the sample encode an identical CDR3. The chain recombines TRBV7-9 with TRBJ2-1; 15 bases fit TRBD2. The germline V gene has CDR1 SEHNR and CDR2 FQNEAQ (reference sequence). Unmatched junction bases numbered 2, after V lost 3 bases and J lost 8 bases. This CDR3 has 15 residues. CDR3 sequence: CASSFGLAGGDEQFF. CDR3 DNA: TGTGCCAGCAGCTTCGGACTAGCGGGAGGGGATGAGCAGTTCTTC. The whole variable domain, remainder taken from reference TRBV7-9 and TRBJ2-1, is DTGVSQNPRHKITKRGQNVTFRCDPISEHNRLYWYRQTLGQGPEFLTYFQNEAQLEKSRLLSDRFSAERPKGSFSTLEIQRTEQGDSAMYLCASSFGLAGGDEQFFGPGTRLTVL.

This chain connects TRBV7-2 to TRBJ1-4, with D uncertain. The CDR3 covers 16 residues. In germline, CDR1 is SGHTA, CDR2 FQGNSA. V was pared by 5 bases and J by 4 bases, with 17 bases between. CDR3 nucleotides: TGTGCCAGCAGCCAAGGACTAGCGGCATTTAATGAAAAACTGTTTTTT. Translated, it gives CASSQGLAAFNEKLFF.

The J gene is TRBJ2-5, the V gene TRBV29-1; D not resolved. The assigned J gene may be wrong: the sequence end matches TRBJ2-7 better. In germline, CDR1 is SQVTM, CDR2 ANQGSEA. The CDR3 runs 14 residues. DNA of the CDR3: TGCAGCGTTGGGGCGACTGGTGCTCCCTACGAGCAGTACTTC. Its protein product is CSVGATGAPYEQYF.

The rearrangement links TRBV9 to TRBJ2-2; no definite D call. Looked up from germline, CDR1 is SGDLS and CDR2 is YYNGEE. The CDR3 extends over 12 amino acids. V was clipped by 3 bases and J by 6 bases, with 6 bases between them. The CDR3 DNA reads TGTGCCAGCAGCGCAGTGGCCGGGGAGCTGTTTTTT. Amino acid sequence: CASSAVAGELFF.

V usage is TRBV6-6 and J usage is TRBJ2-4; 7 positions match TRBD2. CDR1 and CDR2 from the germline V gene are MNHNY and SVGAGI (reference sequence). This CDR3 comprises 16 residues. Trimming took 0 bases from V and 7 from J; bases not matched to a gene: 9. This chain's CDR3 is CASSYSKGEGPNIQYF. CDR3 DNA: TGTGCCAGCAGTTACTCGAAAGGGGAGGGTCCCAACATTCAGTACTTC.

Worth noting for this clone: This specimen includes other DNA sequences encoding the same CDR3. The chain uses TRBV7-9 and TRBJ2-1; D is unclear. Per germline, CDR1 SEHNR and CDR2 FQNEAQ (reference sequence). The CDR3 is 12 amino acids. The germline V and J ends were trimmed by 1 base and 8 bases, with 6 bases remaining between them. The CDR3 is CASSLVRDEQFF. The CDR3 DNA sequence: TGTGCCAGCAGCTTAGTCCGGGATGAGCAGTTCTTC.